A selection of T cell receptor beta chains follows, all from one sample in a study of radiation and T cells in renal cell carcinoma. The repertoire was sequenced with immunoSEQ multiplex PCR; TCRdb's copy has only in-frame clones and lacks some. The sample consists of 95,000 or so clones, about 88% of them appearing once. The specimen was blood, collected from a patient whose treatment included radiotherapy and nephrectomy. All receptors derive from a man aged 50 to 60 with renal cell carcinoma. CDR3s include the opening cysteine and the closing phenylalanine or tryptophan. A D gene is named only where the DNA matches it firmly. Clone size is shown for a subset of rows, as once, few, many or a class of expanded clone.

clone size: NA; J gene: TRBJ1-2; V gene: TRBV7-3; D gene: TRBD1; CDR3 protein: CASSSGTGDGYTF; CDR3 DNA: TGTGCCAGCAGCTCGGGGACAGGGGATGGCTACACCTTC
clone size: NA; J gene: TRBJ2-5; V gene: TRBV9; D gene: NA; CDR3 protein: CASSPGYQETQYF; CDR3 DNA: TGTGCCAGCAGCCCGGGCTACCAAGAGACCCAGTACTTC
clone size: NA; J gene: TRBJ2-7; V gene: TRBV5-1; D gene: NA; CDR3 protein: CASSLSPPAYEQYF; CDR3 DNA: TGCGCCAGCAGCCTGAGCCCCCCGGCCTACGAGCAGTACTTC
clone size: NA; J gene: TRBJ1-2; V gene: TRBV27; D gene: NA; CDR3 protein: CASSFLDSRGGYTF; CDR3 DNA: TGTGCCAGCAGTTTCCTCGACAGCCGGGGTGGCTACACCTTC
clone size: NA; J gene: TRBJ2-4; V gene: TRBV7-4; D gene: TRBD1; CDR3 protein: CASSSKNRDRVLGTKNIQYF; CDR3 DNA: TGTGCCAGCAGCTCAAAAAACCGGGACAGGGTATTAGGCACCAAAAACATTCAGTACTTC
clone size: NA; J gene: TRBJ1-1; V gene: TRBV5-1; D gene: NA; CDR3 protein: CASSFDAGTEAFF; CDR3 DNA: TGCGCCAGCAGCTTTGACGCTGGAACTGAAGCTTTCTTT
clone size: NA; J gene: TRBJ2-7; V gene: TRBV30; D gene: NA; CDR3 protein: CAWSVKAGSYEQYF; CDR3 DNA: TGTGCCTGGAGTGTAAAGGCAGGGTCCTACGAGCAGTACTTC
clone size: NA; J gene: TRBJ2-1; V gene: TRBV7-9; D gene: TRBD2; CDR3 protein: CASSLTGGPWDEQFF; CDR3 DNA: TGTGCCAGCAGCTTAACGGGAGGGCCTTGGGATGAGCAGTTCTTC
clone size: NA; J gene: TRBJ1-2; V gene: TRBV5-4; D gene: NA; CDR3 protein: CASSFGGGRSGYTF; CDR3 DNA: TGTGCCAGCAGCTTCGGTGGAGGGAGGAGTGGCTACACCTTC
clone size: few; J gene: TRBJ1-1; V gene: TRBV6-6; D gene: NA; CDR3 protein: CAVGAEAFF; CDR3 DNA: TGTGCCGTTGGCGCTGAAGCTTTCTTT
clone size: NA; J gene: TRBJ1-2; V gene: TRBV19; D gene: TRBD1; CDR3 protein: CASRTGQGDGYTF; CDR3 DNA: TGTGCCAGTAGGACGGGACAGGGAGACGGCTACACCTTC
clone size: NA; J gene: TRBJ1-3; V gene: TRBV9; D gene: TRBD1; CDR3 protein: CASSTWDRVAGNTIYF; CDR3 DNA: TGTGCCAGCAGCACCTGGGACAGGGTGGCTGGAAACACCATATATTTT
clone size: NA; J gene: TRBJ1-2; V gene: TRBV7-8; D gene: NA; CDR3 protein: CASSAFPGTVLYGYTF; CDR3 DNA: TGTGCCAGCAGCGCGTTCCCCGGGACCGTCCTCTATGGCTACACCTTC
clone size: NA; J gene: TRBJ1-1; V gene: TRBV5-5; D gene: NA; CDR3 protein: CASSFLGLGNEAFF; CDR3 DNA: TGTGCCAGCAGCTTTCTTGGTTTAGGAAATGAAGCTTTCTTT
clone size: NA; J gene: TRBJ2-7; V gene: TRBV28; D gene: TRBD2; CDR3 protein: CASRGSGTNYEQYF; CDR3 DNA: TGTGCCAGCAGGGGGAGCGGGACGAATTACGAGCAGTACTTC
clone size: few; J gene: TRBJ1-2; V gene: TRBV6-5; D gene: NA; CDR3 protein: CASSTQGNGYTF; CDR3 DNA: TGTGCCAGCAGTACCCAGGGAAATGGCTACACCTTC
clone size: NA; J gene: TRBJ1-2; V gene: TRBV5-1; D gene: TRBD1; CDR3 protein: CASSLGTGEVSAF; CDR3 DNA: TGCGCCAGCAGCCTGGGGACAGGGGAAGTTAGCGCCTTC
clone size: NA; J gene: TRBJ2-7; V gene: TRBV6-1; D gene: TRBD1; CDR3 protein: CASLGDRDEQYF; CDR3 DNA: TGTGCCAGTCTTGGGGACAGGGACGAGCAGTACTTC
clone size: NA; J gene: TRBJ2-5; V gene: TRBV7-2; D gene: NA; CDR3 protein: CASSLNQGEETQYF; CDR3 DNA: TGTGCCAGCAGCTTAAATCAAGGGGAAGAGACCCAGTACTTC
clone size: NA; J gene: TRBJ2-7; V gene: TRBV7-2; D gene: NA; CDR3 protein: CASSMNPDGTYEQYF; CDR3 DNA: TGTGCCAGCAGTATGAATCCGGACGGAACCTACGAGCAGTACTTC
clone size: NA; J gene: TRBJ2-7; V gene: TRBV9; D gene: NA; CDR3 protein: CASSPRGGDEQYF; CDR3 DNA: TGTGCCAGCAGCCCCCGAGGGGGGGACGAGCAGTACTTC
clone size: NA; J gene: TRBJ1-3; V gene: TRBV5-1; D gene: NA; CDR3 protein: CASSLAVSGDTIYF; CDR3 DNA: TGCGCCAGCAGCTTGGCTGTCAGCGGAGACACCATATATTTT